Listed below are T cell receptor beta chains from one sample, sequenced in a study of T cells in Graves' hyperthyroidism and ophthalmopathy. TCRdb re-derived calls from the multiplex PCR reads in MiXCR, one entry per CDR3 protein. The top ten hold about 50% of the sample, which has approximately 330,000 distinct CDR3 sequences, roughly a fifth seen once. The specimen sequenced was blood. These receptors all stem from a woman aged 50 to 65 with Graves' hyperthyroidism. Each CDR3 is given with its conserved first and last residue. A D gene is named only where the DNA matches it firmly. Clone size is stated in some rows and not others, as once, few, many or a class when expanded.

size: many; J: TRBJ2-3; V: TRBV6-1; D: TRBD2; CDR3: CASSHPRTSGRSDTQYF; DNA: TGTGCCAGCAGTCACCCTCGGACTAGCGGGAGGTCAGATACGCAGTATTTT
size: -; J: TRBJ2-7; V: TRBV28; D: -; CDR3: CASSSRRDFEQYF; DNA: TGTGCCAGCAGTTCGCGGCGGGATTTCGAGCAGTACTTC
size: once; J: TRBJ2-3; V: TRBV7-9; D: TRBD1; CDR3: CASSRGPFPTDTQYF; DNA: TGTGCCAGCAGTAGGGGGCCATTTCCCACAGATACGCAGTATTTT
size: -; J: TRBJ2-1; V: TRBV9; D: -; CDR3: CASSVVGTVEGQFF; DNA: TGTGCCAGCAGCGTAGTTGGCACAGTTGAGGGGCAGTTCTTC
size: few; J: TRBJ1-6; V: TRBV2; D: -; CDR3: CASREDSSTNSPLHF; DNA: TGTGCCAGCAGGGAGGACAGCTCCACCAATTCACCCCTCCACTTT
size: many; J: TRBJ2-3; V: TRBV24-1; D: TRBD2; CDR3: CATSDFLASGYSDTQYF; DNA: TGTGCCACCAGTGATTTTCTGGCTAGCGGGTACTCAGATACGCAGTATTTT
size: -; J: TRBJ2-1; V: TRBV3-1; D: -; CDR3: CASSRGAVYNEQFF; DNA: TGTGCCAGCAGCCGGGGAGCGGTGTACAATGAGCAGTTCTTC
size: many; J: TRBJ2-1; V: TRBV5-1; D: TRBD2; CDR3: CASSIELAGVEQFF; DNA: TGCGCCAGCAGCATAGAACTAGCGGGAGTTGAGCAGTTCTTC
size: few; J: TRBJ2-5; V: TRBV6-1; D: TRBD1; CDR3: CASSDHTGVKTQYF; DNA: TGTGCCAGCAGTGACCACACAGGGGTGAAGACCCAGTACTTC
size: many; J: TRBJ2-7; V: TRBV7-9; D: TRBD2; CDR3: CASSLLAGYSYEQYF; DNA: TGTGCCAGCAGCTTACTAGCGGGATACTCCTACGAGCAGTACTTC
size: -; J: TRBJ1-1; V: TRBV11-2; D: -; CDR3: CASRVDGAIENTEAFF; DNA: TGTGCCAGCCGAGTCGATGGTGCTATCGAGAACACTGAAGCTTTCTTT
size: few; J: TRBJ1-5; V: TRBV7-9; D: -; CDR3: CASSDHDQPQHF; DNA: TGTGCCAGCAGCGACCACGACCAGCCCCAGCATTTT
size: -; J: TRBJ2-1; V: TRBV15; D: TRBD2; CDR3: CATSRDNPSGPPREQFF; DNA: TGTGCCACCAGCAGAGACAATCCTAGCGGCCCCCCTAGGGAGCAGTTCTTC
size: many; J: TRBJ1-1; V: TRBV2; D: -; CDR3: CASRGTNENTEAFF; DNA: TGTGCCAGCAGGGGGACTAATGAGAACACTGAAGCTTTCTTT
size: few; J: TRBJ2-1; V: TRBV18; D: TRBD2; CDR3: CASSPGREGREQFF; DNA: TGTGCCAGCTCCCCCGGACGGGAGGGCCGTGAGCAGTTCTTC
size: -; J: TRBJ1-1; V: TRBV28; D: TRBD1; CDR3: CASRTTGVTEAFF; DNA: TGTGCCAGCAGAACGACAGGGGTCACTGAAGCTTTCTTT
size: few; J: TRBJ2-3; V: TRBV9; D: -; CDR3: CASSSYLLDTQYF; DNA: TGTGCCAGCAGCTCATACCTCCTGGATACGCAGTATTTT
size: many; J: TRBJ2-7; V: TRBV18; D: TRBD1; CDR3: CASSLTGLSYEQYF; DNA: TGTGCCAGCTCCTTGACAGGGCTCTCCTACGAGCAGTACTTC
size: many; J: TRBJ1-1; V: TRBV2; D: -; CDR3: CASTSRAGPPSSSEAFF; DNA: TGTGCCAGCACGAGTCGCGCGGGACCACCTTCTTCGTCTGAAGCTTTCTTT
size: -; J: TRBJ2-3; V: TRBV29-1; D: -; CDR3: CSAELPHKSGVPDTQYF; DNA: TGCAGCGCGGAACTACCGCACAAAAGCGGCGTCCCAGATACGCAGTATTTT
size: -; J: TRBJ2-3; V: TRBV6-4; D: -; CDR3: CASKRQASTDTQYF; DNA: TGTGCCAGCAAAAGACAGGCATCCACAGATACGCAGTATTTT
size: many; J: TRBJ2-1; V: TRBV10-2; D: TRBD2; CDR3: CASSTAPGTSGRDEQFF; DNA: TGCGCCAGCAGTACAGCACCAGGGACTAGCGGGAGGGATGAGCAGTTCTTC
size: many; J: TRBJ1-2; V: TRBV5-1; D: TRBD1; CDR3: CASSSRQGVGYGYTF; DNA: TGCGCCAGCAGCTCGAGACAGGGAGTCGGCTATGGCTACACCTTC
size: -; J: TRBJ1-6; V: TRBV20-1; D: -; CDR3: CSVPYEGSNSPLHF; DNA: TGCAGTGTCCCCTATGAGGGTTCTAATTCACCCCTCCACTTT
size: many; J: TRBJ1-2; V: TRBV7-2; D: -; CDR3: CASRFSYGYTF; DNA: TGTGCCAGCAGATTTAGCTATGGCTACACCTTC
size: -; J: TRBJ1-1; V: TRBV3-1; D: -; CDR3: CASSSPPNTEAFF; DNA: TGTGCCAGCAGCTCCCCGCCGAACACTGAAGCTTTCTTT
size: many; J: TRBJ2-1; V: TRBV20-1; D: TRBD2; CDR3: CSARVASGGPQAYNEQFF; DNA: TGCAGTGCTAGAGTGGCTAGCGGGGGGCCCCAAGCCTACAATGAGCAGTTCTTC
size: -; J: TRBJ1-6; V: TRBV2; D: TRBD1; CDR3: CASSRPADRGPGSPLHF; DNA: TGTGCCAGCAGCCGTCCCGCCGACAGGGGACCGGGCTCACCCCTCCACTTT
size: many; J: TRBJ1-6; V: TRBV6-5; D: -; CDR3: CASSYVRDSPLHF; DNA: TGTGCCAGCAGTTACGTGAGGGATTCACCCCTCCACTTT
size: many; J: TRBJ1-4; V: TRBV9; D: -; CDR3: CASSVGAGEINEKLFF; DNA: TGTGCCAGCAGCGTAGGAGCGGGGGAGATTAATGAAAAACTGTTTTTT
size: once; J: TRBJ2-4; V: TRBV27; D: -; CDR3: CASSPQQWIAKNIQYF; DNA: TGTGCCAGCAGTCCACAACAGTGGATAGCCAAAAACATTCAGTACTTC
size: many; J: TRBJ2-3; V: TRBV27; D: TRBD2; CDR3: CASSYTGGQRTQYF; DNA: TGTGCCAGCAGTTATACGGGGGGGCAAAGGACGCAGTATTTT
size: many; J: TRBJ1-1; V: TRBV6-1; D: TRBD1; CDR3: CASTSIGQGVTEAFF; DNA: TGTGCCAGCACCTCCATTGGACAGGGGGTCACTGAAGCTTTCTTT
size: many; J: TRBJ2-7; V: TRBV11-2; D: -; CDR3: CASSFSYEQYF; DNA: TGTGCCAGCAGCTTCTCCTACGAGCAGTACTTC
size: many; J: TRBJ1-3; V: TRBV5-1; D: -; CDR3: CASSLGPLRTSGNTIYF; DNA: TGCGCCAGCAGCTTGGGGCCGCTCAGGACCTCTGGAAACACCATATATTTT
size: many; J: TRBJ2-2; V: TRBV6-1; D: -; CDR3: CASSGGEEAGELFF; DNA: TGTGCCAGCAGTGGCGGCGAGGAGGCCGGGGAGCTGTTTTTT
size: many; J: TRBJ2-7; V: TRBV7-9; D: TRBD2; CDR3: CASSLGLAGSSYEQYF; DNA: TGTGCCAGCAGCCTAGGTCTAGCGGGGTCCTCCTACGAGCAGTACTTC
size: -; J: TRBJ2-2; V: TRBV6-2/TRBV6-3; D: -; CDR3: CASSYSINGGTGELFF; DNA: TGTGCCAGCAGTTACTCGATAAACGGAGGAACCGGGGAGCTGTTTTTT
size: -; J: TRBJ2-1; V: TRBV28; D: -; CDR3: CASSLGGGAVYNEQFF; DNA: TGTGCCAGCAGCTTAGGTGGGGGGGCCGTCTACAATGAGCAGTTCTTC
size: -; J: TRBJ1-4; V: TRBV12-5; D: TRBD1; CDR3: CASGLVLDRGPINEKLFF; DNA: TGTGCTAGTGGTTTGGTACTTGACAGGGGGCCGATTAATGAAAAACTGTTTTTT
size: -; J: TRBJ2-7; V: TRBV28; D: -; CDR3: CASSLPRTTGYEQYF; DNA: TGTGCCAGCAGTTTGCCCCGAACTACGGGGTACGAGCAGTACTTC
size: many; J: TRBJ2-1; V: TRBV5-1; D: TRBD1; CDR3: CASSLGQGSSYNEQFF; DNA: TGCGCCAGCAGCTTGGGACAGGGGAGCTCCTACAATGAGCAGTTCTTC
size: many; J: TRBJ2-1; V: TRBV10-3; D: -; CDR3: CAIRRNNEQFF; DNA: TGTGCCATCCGGAGAAACAATGAGCAGTTCTTC
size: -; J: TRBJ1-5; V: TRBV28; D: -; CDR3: CASSPEFRGQGYQPQHF; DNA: TGTGCCAGCAGCCCCGAATTTAGGGGACAAGGCTATCAGCCCCAGCATTTT
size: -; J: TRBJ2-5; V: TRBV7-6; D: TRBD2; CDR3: CASSLGLAGRTQYF; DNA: TGTGCCAGCAGCTTGGGACTAGCGGGCCGGACCCAGTACTTC
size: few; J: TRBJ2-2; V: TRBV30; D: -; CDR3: CAWSRQGTGELFF; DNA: TGTGCCTGGAGCAGGCAGGGGACCGGGGAGCTGTTTTTT
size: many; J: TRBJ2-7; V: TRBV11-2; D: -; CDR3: CASSPVGETSYEQYF; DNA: TGTGCCAGCAGCCCAGTGGGGGAGACCTCCTACGAGCAGTACTTC
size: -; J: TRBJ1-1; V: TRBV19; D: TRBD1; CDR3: CASSPTGGTGEAFF; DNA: TGTGCCAGTAGTCCCACAGGGGGCACGGGTGAAGCTTTCTTT
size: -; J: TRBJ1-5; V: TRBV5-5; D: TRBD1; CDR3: CASSWDRGIGQPQHF; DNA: TGTGCCAGCAGCTGGGACAGGGGGATCGGACAGCCCCAGCATTTT
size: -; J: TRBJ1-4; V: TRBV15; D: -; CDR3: CATSKEGLANEKLFF; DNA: TGTGCCACCAGCAAAGAGGGTCTGGCTAATGAAAAACTGTTTTTT
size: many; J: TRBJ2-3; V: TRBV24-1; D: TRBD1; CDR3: CATSDPLGTGSTDTQYF; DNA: TGTGCCACCAGTGACCCCCTAGGGACAGGGAGTACAGATACGCAGTATTTT
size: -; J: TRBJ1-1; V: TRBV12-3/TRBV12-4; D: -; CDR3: CASSFPRGDTEAFF; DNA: TGTGCCAGCAGTTTTCCCAGGGGTGACACTGAAGCTTTCTTT
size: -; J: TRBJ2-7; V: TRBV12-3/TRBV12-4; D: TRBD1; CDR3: CASNAGTGRHEQYF; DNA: TGTGCCAGCAATGCCGGGACAGGGCGCCACGAGCAGTACTTC
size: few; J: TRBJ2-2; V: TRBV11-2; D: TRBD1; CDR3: CASSFQGAGELFF; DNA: TGTGCCAGCAGCTTTCAGGGGGCCGGGGAGCTGTTTTTT